This T cell receptor beta chain was obtained from a study of the immune and genomic landscape of osteosarcoma. Study information: Most patients were poor-risk; 67% had died. Study-wide results and caveats: About 5 cases had a single hyperexpanded clone dominating the repertoire, all with fewer than 100 T-cell clonotypes.

This clone showed up just once. Its matching antigen is unknown. Libraries were prepared by immunoSEQ multiplex PCR; TCRdb keeps only in-frame clonotypes and omits some of them. The sample holds approximately 1,200 clones, 72% seen once. Germline V lookup: CDR1 LNHDA, CDR2 SQIVND (reference sequence). Trimming cost V 5 bases and J 0 bases, with 13 bases left between them. CDR3 length: 15 amino acids. Sequencing was performed on primary tumor tissue from soft tissue. V usage is TRBV19 and J usage is TRBJ1-1; D is unclear. The source is a man younger than 40 with osteosarcoma. This CDR3 is CASSSKAPMNTEAFF. CDR3 coding DNA: TGTGCCAGTAGTTCCAAGGCCCCCATGAACACTGAAGCTTTCTTT.